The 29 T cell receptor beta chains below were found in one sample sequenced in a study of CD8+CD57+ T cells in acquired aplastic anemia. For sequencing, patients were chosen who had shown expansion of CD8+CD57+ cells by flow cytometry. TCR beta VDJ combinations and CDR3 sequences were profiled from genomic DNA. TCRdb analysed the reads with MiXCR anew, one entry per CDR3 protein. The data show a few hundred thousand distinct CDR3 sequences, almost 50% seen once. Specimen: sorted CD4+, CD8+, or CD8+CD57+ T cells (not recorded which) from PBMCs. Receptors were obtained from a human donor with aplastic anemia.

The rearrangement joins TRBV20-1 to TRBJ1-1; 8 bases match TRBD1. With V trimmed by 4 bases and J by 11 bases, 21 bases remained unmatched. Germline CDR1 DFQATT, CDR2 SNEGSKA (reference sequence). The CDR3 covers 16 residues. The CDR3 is CSAMETGEVGVTYAFF. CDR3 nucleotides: TGCAGTGCTATGGAGACAGGGGAGGTCGGAGTCACGTACGCTTTCTTT.

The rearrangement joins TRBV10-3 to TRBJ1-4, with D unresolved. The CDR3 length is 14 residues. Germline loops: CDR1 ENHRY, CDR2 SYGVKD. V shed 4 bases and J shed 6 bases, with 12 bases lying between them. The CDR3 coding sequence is TGTGCCATCAGTGGCGGGGAGGTCCATGAAAAACTGTTTTTT. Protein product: CAISGGEVHEKLFF.

The CDR3 DNA follows: TGTGCCATCAGTGACGCGGGACTCTATAATTCACCCCTCCACTTT. This encodes CAISDAGLYNSPLHF. The genes are TRBV10-3 and TRBJ1-6; a weak D match, TRBD1 (5 bases). Germline V gene sequence: CDR1 ENHRY, CDR2 SYGVKD. V shed 3 bases and J shed 3 bases, with 9 bases lying between them. The CDR3 runs to 15 residues.

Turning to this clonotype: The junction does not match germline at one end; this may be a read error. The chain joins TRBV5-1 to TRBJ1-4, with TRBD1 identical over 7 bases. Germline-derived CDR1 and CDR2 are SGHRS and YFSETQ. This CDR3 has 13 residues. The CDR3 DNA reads TGTGCCAGCGAAGGACAGGTTGGGGAAAAACTGTTTTTT. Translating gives CASEGQVGEKLFF.

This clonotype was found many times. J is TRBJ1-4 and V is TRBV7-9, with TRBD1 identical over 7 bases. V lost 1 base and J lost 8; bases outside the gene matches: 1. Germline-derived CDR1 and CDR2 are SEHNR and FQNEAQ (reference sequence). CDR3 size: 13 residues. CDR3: CASSLEGQEKLFF. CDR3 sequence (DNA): TGTGCCAGCAGCTTAGAGGGACAGGAAAAACTGTTTTTT. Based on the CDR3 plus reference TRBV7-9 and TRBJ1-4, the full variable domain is DTGVSQNPRHKITKRGQNVTFRCDPISEHNRLYWYRQTLGQGPEFLTYFQNEAQLEKSRLLSDRFSAERPKGSFSTLEIQRTEQGDSAMYLCASSLEGQEKLFFGSGTQLSVL.

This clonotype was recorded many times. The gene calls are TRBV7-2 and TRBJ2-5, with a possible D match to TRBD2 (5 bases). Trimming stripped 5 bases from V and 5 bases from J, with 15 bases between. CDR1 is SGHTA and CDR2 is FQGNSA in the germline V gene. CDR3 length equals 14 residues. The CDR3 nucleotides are TGTGCCAGCAGCCGCCAGGCGGAGCGGGAGACCCAGTACTTC. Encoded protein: CASSRQAERETQYF.

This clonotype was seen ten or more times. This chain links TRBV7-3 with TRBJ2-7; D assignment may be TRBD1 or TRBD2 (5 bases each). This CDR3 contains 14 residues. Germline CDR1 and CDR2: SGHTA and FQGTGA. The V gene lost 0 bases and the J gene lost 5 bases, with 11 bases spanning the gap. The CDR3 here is CASSLTPGLDEQYF. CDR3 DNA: TGTGCCAGCAGCTTAACGCCGGGGCTCGACGAGCAGTACTTC.

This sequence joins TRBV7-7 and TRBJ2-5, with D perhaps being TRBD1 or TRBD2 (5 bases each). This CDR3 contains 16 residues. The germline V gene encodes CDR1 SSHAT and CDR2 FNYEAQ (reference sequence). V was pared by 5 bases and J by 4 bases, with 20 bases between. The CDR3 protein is CASSREGFFQGETQYF. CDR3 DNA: TGTGCCAGCAGCCGAGAGGGGTTCTTTCAGGGAGAGACCCAGTACTTC.

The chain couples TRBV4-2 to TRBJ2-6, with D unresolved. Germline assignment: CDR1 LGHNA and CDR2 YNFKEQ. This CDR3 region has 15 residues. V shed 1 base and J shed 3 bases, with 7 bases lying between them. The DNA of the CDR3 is TGTGCCAGCAGCCAAGGGGTGTATGGGGCCAACGTCCTGACTTTC. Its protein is CASSQGVYGANVLTF.

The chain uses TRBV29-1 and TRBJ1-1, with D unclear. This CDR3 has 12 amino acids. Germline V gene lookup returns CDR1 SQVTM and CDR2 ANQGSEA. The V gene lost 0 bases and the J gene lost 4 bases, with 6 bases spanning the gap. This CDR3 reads CSVEEGATEAFF. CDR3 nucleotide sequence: TGCAGCGTTGAAGAGGGTGCCACTGAAGCTTTCTTT.

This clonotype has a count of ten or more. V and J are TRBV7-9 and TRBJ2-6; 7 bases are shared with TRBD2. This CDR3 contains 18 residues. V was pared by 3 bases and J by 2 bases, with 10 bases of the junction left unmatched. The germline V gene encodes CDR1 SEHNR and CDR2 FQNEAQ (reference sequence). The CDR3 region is CASSLLGTGRAGANVLTF. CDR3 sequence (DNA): TGTGCCAGCAGCTTGCTGGGGACGGGGAGGGCTGGGGCCAACGTCCTGACTTTC.

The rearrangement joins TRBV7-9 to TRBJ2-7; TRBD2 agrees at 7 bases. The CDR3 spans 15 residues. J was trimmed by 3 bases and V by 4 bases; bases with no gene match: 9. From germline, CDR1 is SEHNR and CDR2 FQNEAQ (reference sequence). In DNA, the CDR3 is TGTGCCAGCAGCTCGACTAGCCCAAACCGCTACGAGCAGTACTTC. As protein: CASSSTSPNRYEQYF.

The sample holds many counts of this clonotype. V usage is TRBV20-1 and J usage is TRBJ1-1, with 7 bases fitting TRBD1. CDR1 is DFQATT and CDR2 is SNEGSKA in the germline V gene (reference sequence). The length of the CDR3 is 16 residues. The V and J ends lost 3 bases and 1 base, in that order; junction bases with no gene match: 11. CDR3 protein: CSARSPSRGGNTEAFF. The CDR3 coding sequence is TGCAGTGCTAGGTCCCCCTCCAGGGGGGGGAACACTGAAGCTTTCTTT.

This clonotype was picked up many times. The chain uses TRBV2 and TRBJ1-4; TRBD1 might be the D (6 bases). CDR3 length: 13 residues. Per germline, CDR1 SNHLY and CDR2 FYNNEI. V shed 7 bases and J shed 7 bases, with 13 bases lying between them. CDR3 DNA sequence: TGTGCCAGCATCCAGGGGCCGGGTGAAAAACTGTTTTTT. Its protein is CASIQGPGEKLFF.

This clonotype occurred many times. CDR3 amino acids: CASSFGSYGYTF. The CDR3 nucleotides are TGTGCCAGCAGTTTCGGCAGCTATGGCTACACCTTC. This chain links TRBV12-3 or TRBV12-4 with TRBJ1-2; D is uncertain. This CDR3 is 12 amino acids long. Trimming removed 3 bases from V and 4 bases from J, with 6 bases in between.

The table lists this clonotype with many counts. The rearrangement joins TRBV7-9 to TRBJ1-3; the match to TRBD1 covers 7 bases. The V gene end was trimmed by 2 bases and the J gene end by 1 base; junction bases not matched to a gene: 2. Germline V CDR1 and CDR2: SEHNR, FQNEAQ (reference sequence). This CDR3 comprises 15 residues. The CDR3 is CASSLTTGSGNTIYF. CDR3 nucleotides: TGTGCCAGCAGCTTAACGACAGGGTCTGGAAACACCATATATTTT.

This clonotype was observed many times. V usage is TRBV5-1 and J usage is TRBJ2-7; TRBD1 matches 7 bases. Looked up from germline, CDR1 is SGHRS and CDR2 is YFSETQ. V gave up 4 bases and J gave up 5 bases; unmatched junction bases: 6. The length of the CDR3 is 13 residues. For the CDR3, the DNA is TGCGCCAGCAGCGGTGGGACAGTCCACGAGCAGTACTTC. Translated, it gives CASSGGTVHEQYF.

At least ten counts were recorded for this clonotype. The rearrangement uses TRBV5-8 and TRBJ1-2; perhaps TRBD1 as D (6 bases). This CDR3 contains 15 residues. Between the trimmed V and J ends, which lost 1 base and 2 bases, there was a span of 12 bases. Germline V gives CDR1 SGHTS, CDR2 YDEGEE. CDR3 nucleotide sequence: TGTGCCAGCAGCTTGAAGGGGGGAGGAAACTATGGCTACACCTTC. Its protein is CASSLKGGGNYGYTF.

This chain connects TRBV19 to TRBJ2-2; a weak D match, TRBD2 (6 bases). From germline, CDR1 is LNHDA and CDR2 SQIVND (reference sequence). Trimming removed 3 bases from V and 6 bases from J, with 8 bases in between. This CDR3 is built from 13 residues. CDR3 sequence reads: CASSMLAAGELFF. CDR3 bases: TGTGCCAGTAGTATGTTAGCGGCCGGGGAGCTGTTTTTT.

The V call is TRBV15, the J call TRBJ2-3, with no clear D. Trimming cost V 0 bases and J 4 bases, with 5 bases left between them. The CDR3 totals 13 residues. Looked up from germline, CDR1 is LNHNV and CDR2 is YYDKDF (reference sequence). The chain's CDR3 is CATSRDLSDTQYF. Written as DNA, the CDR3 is TGTGCCACCAGCAGAGATTTGTCAGATACGCAGTATTTT.

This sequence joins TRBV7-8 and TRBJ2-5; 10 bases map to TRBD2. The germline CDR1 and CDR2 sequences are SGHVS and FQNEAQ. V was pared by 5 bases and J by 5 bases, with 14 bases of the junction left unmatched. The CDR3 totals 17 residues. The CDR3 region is CASSQNVAGGGRETQYF. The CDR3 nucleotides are TGTGCCAGCAGCCAGAATGTAGCGGGGGGCGGGCGGGAGACCCAGTACTTC. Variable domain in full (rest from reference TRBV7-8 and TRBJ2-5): GAGVSQSPRYKVAKRGQDVALRCDPISGHVSLFWYQQALGQGPEFLTYFQNEAQLDKSGLPSDRFFAERPEGSVSTLKIQRTQQEDSAVYLCASSQNVAGGGRETQYFGPGTRLLVL.

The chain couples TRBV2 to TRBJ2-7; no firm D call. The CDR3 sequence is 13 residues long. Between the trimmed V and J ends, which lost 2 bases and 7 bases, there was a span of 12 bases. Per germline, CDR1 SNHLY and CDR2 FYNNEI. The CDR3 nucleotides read TGTGCCAGCAGTGAAAGGCGTGTGTTGGAGCAGTACTTC. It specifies CASSERRVLEQYF.

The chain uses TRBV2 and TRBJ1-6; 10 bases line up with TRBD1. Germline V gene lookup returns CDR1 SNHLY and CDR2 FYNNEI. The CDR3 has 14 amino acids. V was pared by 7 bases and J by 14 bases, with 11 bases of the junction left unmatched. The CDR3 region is CASIGQGVLRTLHF. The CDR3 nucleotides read TGTGCCAGCATCGGACAGGGGGTGTTGAGGACCCTCCACTTT.

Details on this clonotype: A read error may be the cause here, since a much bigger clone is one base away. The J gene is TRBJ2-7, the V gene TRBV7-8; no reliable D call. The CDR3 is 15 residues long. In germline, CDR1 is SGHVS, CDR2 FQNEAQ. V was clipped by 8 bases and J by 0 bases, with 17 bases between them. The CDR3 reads CASGYSNQDSYEQYF. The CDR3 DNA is TGTGCCAGCGGTTACTCGAATCAAGACTCCTACGAGCAGTACTTC.

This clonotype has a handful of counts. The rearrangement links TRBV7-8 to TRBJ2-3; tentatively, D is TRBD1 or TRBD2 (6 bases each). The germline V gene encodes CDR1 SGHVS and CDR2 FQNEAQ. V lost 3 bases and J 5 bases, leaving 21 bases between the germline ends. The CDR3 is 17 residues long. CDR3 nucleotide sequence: TGTGCCAGCAGCTTGAGTTTAGGGGGTCCCGGGGGAGATACGCAGTATTTT. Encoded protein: CASSLSLGGPGGDTQYF.

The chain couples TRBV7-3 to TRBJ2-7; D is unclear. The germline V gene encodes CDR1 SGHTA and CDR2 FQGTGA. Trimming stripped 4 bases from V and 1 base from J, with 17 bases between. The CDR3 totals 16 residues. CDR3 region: CASSSSRWAPSYEQYF. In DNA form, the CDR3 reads TGTGCCAGCAGCTCTTCTCGGTGGGCTCCTTCCTACGAGCAGTACTTC.

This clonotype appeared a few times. CDR3 nucleotides: TGTGCCAGCCATACCGGTACAGGGGGCGGAGAGACCCAGTACTTC. This translates into CASHTGTGGGETQYF. This chain joins TRBV18 and TRBJ2-5; 9 bases agree with TRBD1. The CDR3 loop spans 15 amino acids. V gave up 8 bases and J gave up 4 bases; unmatched junction bases: 11. In germline, CDR1 is KGHSH, CDR2 LQKENI.

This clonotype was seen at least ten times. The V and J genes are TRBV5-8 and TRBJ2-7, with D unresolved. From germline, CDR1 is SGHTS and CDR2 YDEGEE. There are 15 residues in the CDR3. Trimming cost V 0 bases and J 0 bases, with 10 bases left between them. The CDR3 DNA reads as TGTGCCAGCAGCTTGGACCTGGCCCCCTCCTACGAGCAGTACTTC. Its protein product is CASSLDLAPSYEQYF.

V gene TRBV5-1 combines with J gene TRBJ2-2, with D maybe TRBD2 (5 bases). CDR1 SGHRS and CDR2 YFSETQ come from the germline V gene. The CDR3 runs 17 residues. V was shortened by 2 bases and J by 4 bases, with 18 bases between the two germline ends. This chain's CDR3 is CASSFSPWQTTTGELFF. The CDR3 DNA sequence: TGCGCCAGCAGCTTTTCTCCGTGGCAGACTACCACCGGGGAGCTGTTTTTT.